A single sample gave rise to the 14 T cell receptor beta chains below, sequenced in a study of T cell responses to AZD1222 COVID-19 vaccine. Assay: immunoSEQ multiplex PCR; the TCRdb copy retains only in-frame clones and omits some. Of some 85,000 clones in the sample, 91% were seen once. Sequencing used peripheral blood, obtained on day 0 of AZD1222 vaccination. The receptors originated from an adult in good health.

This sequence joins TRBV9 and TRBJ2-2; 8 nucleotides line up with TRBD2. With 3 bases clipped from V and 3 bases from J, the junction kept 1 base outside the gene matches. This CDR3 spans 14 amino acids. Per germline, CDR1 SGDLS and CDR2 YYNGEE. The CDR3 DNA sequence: TGTGCCAGCAGCGCGGGGGGGTACACCGGGGAGCTGTTTTTT. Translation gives CASSAGGYTGELFF.

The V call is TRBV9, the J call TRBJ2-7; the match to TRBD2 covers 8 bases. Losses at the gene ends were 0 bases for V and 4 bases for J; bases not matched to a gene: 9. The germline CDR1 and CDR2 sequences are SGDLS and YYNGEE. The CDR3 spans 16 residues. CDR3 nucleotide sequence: TGTGCCAGCAGCGTAGCTTCTGGCGGGGGGACGTACGAGCAGTACTTC. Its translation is CASSVASGGGTYEQYF.

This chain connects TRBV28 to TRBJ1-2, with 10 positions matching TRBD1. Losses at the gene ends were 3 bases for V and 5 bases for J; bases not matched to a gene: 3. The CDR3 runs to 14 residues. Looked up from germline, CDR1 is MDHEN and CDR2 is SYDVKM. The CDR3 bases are TGTGCCAGCAGTTTGGGGGGACAGGGGTATGGCTACACCTTC. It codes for CASSLGGQGYGYTF.

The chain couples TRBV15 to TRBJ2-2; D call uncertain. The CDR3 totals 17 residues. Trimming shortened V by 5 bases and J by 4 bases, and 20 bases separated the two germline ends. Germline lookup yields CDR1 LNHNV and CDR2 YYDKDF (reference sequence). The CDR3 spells CATSLIIGRRGTGELFF. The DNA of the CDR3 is TGTGCCACCAGCTTAATCATCGGGCGGCGAGGCACCGGGGAGCTGTTTTTT.

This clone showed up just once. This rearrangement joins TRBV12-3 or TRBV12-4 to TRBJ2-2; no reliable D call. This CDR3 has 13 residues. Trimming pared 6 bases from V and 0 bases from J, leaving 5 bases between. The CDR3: CASRETNTGELFF. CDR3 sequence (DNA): TGTGCCAGCAGGGAAACGAACACCGGGGAGCTGTTTTTT.

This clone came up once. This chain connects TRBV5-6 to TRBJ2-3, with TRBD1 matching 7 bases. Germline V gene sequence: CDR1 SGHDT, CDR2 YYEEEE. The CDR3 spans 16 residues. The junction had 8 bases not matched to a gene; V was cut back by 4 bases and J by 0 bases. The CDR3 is CASSDNRDRSTDTQYF. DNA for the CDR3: TGTGCCAGCAGCGACAACCGGGACAGAAGCACAGATACGCAGTATTTT.

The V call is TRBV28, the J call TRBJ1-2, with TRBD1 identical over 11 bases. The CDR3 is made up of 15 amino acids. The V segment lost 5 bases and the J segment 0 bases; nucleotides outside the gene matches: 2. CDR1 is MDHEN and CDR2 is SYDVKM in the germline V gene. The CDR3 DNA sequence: TGTGCCAGCAGTGCGGGACAGGGGGCTAACTATGGCTACACCTTC. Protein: CASSAGQGANYGYTF.

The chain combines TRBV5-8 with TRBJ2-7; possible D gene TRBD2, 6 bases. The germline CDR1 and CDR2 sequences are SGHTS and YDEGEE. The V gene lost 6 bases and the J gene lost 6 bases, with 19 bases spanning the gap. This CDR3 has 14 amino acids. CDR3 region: CASTFPAGGAEQYF. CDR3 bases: TGTGCCAGCACCTTTCCCGCCGGGGGTGCCGAGCAGTACTTC.

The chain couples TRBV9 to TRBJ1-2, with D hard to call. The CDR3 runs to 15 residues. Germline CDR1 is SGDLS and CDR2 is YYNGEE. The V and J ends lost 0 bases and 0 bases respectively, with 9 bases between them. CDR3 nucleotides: TGTGCCAGCAGCGTAGATCCGGACCCTAACTATGGCTACACCTTC. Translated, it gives CASSVDPDPNYGYTF.

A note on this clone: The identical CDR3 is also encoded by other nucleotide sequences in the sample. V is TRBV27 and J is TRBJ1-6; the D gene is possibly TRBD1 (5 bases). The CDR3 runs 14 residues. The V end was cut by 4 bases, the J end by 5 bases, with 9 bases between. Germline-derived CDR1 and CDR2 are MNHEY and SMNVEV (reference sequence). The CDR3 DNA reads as TGTGCCAGCAGTTGGAGGGGAGATAATTCACCCCTCCACTTT. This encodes CASSWRGDNSPLHF.

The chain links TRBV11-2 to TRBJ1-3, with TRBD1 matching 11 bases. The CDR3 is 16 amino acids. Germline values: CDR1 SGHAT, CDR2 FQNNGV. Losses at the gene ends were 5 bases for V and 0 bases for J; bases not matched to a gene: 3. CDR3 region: CASSIGTGGSGNTIYF. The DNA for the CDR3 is TGTGCCAGCAGCATCGGGACAGGGGGCTCTGGAAACACCATATATTTT.

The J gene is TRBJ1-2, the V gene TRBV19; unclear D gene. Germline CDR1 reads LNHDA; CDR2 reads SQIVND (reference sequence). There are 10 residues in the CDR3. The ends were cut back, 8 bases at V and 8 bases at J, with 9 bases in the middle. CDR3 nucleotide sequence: TGTGCCAGTGGGCGGGAGGGCTACACCTTC. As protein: CASGREGYTF.

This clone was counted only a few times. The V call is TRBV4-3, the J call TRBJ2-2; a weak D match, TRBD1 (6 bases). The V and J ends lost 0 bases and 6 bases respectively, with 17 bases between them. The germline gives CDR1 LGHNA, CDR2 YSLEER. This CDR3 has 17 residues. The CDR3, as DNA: TGCGCCAGCAGCCAAGATCACCCCCAGACAGGCGCCGGGGAGCTGTTTTTT. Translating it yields CASSQDHPQTGAGELFF.

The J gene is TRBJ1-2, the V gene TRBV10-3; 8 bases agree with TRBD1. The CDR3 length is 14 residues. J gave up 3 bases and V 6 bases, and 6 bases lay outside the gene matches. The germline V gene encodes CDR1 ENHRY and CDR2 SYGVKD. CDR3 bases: TGTGCCATCAGCGTACAGGGGGGGCACTATGGCTACACCTTC. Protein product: CAISVQGGHYGYTF.